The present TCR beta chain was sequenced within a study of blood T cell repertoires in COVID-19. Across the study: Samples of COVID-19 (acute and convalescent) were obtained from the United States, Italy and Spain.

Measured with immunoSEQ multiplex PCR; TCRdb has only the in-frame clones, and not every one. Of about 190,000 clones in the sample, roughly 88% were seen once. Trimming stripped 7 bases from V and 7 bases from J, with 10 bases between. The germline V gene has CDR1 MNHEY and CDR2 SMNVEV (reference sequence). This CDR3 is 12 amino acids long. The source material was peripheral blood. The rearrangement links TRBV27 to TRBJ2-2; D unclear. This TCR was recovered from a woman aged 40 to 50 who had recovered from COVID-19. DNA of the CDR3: TGTGCCAGCATAGGAACGGGCGGGGAGCTGTTTTTT. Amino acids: CASIGTGGELFF.